These 27 T cell receptor beta chains were sequenced from one sample in a study of CD8 T cells in Susac syndrome. After extraction with the RNeasy kit, roughly 0.5 to 1 ug of the RNA was reverse transcribed using random hexamers. In TCRdb, the immunoSEQ multiplex PCR reads were re-called with MiXCR into one record per CDR3 protein. The sample has fewer than 350,000 distinct CDR3 sequences; 92% are singletons. The sequencing sample was made of CD4+ T cells from PBMCs. Source of these receptors: a human donor with multiple sclerosis.

CDR3 amino acids: CASSQVGGTSGGGELFF. The CDR3 DNA reads as TGTGCCAGCAGCCAAGTCGGAGGGACTAGCGGTGGCGGGGAGCTGTTTTTT. The chain employs TRBV4-2 and TRBJ2-2; 11 nucleotides agree with TRBD2. CDR3 length: 17 amino acids. The germline gives CDR1 LGHNA, CDR2 YNFKEQ. Trimming at V came to 1 base and at J to 7 bases, leaving 8 bases not matched to a gene.

The rearrangement links TRBV5-4 to TRBJ1-2; D may be TRBD1 (5 bases). This CDR3 comprises 13 residues. Trimming took off 0 bases at V and 5 bases at J, with 8 bases between the two ends. CDR1 is SGHNT and CDR2 is YYREEE in the germline V gene (reference sequence). This CDR3 is CASSLGQRYGYTF. The CDR3, as DNA: TGTGCCAGCAGCTTGGGACAGCGATATGGCTACACCTTC.

Details on this clonotype: One junction end disagrees with the germline gene, perhaps due to a read error. The chain recombines TRBV25-1 with TRBJ2-5; D not certain. The germline gives CDR1 MGHDK, CDR2 SYGVNS. The CDR3 has 11 amino acids. CDR3: CAGSEAYTQYF. CDR3 bases: TGTGCCGGCAGTGAAGCGTATACCCAGTACTTC.

Only one count was recorded for this clonotype. The chain carries TRBV14 and TRBJ1-1, with a possible D match to TRBD1 (6 bases). The CDR3 loop spans 14 amino acids. V gave up 3 bases and J gave up 3 bases, with 11 bases separating them. Germline CDR1 SGHDN, CDR2 FVKESK. CDR3 protein: CASSHGQFDTEAFF. CDR3 coding DNA: TGTGCCAGCAGCCATGGACAGTTTGACACTGAAGCTTTCTTT.

The rearrangement links TRBV2 to TRBJ1-2, with TRBD1 as a possible D gene (6 bases). The germline V and J ends were trimmed by 0 bases and 6 bases, with 17 bases remaining between them. CDR3 length: 16 residues. CDR1 and CDR2 (germline): SNHLY, FYNNEI. Here the CDR3 reads CASSEAGRGVRDGYTF. In nucleotides, the CDR3 is TGTGCCAGCAGTGAAGCGGGAAGGGGGGTCCGGGATGGCTACACCTTC.

V usage is TRBV7-9 and J usage is TRBJ2-7; D is uncertain. Per germline, CDR1 SEHNR and CDR2 FQNEAQ (reference sequence). V lost 1 base, J lost 5 bases, and 15 bases lay in between. The CDR3 runs to 15 residues. CDR3: CASSLDSYAGNEQYF. The CDR3 nucleotides are TGTGCCAGCAGCTTAGATTCATACGCCGGAAACGAGCAGTACTTC. Looking up the rest from reference TRBV7-9 and TRBJ2-7 gives the full variable domain: DTGVSQNPRHKITKRGQNVTFRCDPISEHNRLYWYRQTLGQGPEFLTYFQNEAQLEKSRLLSDRFSAERPKGSFSTLEIQRTEQGDSAMYLCASSLDSYAGNEQYFGPGTRLTVT.

The chain is built from TRBV14 and TRBJ2-3; D uncertain. This CDR3 is 15 amino acids long. V shed 5 bases and J shed 3 bases, with 15 bases lying between them. CDR1 is SGHDN, CDR2 FVKESK, per germline. CDR3 region: CASSGQIQLTDTQYF. The CDR3 DNA is TGTGCCAGCAGCGGTCAGATCCAGCTAACAGATACGCAGTATTTT.

CDR3 sequence (DNA): TGTGCCAGCAGCTCACGGGGCCAGAGAGATACGCAGTATTTT. Protein: CASSSRGQRDTQYF. This chain joins TRBV11-1 and TRBJ2-3; D assignment may be TRBD1 or TRBD2 (5 bases each). The V gene lost 4 bases and the J gene lost 5 bases, with 13 bases spanning the gap. The CDR3 covers 14 residues. Germline CDR1 and CDR2: SGHAT and FQDESV (reference sequence). Variable domain in full (rest from reference TRBV11-1 and TRBJ2-3): EAEVAQSPRYKITEKSQAVAFWCDPISGHATLYWYRQILGQGPELLVQFQDESVVDDSQLPKDRFSAERLKGVDSTLKIQPAELGDSAMYLCASSSRGQRDTQYFGPGTRLTVL.

The V and J genes are TRBV5-4 and TRBJ1-1, with D perhaps TRBD1 (6 bases). Germline CDR1 SGHNT, CDR2 YYREEE (reference sequence). V lost 4 bases and J 1 base, leaving 11 bases between the germline ends. The CDR3 length is 14 residues. Here the CDR3 reads CASSQEQGNTEAFF. CDR3 in DNA: TGTGCCAGCAGCCAGGAACAGGGGAACACTGAAGCTTTCTTT.

The CDR3 bases are TGTGCCAGCAGGATTCCCCTAGTGAGCAATGAGCAGTTCTTC. As protein: CASRIPLVSNEQFF. V is TRBV7-9 and J is TRBJ2-1; D is unresolved. The CDR3 sequence is 14 residues long. Germline-derived CDR1 and CDR2 are SEHNR and FQNEAQ (reference sequence). V was shortened by 6 bases and J by 6 bases, with 15 bases between the two germline ends.

This rearrangement joins TRBV12-3 or TRBV12-4 to TRBJ1-4; D is unresolved. The CDR3 covers 12 residues. The germline V and J ends were trimmed by 8 bases and 8 bases, with 12 bases remaining between them. The CDR3 DNA reads as TGTGCCAGCGCCCTTGGGTGGGAAAAACTGTTTTTT. This encodes CASALGWEKLFF.

This chain uses TRBV24-1 with TRBJ2-2, with 7 bases that match TRBD1. This CDR3 contains 16 residues. Per the germline V gene, CDR1 is KGHDR and CDR2 is SFDVKD. The junction had 3 bases not matched to a gene; V was cut back by 1 base and J by 2 bases. CDR3 residues: CATSDFGDRNTGELFF. CDR3 DNA: TGTGCCACCAGTGATTTTGGGGACAGAAACACCGGGGAGCTGTTTTTT.

The chain combines TRBV7-9 with TRBJ2-7, with TRBD1 matching 9 bases. J lost 5 bases, V lost 1 base, and 6 bases had no gene match. Germline V lookup: CDR1 SEHNR, CDR2 FQNEAQ (reference sequence). The CDR3 runs to 15 residues. CDR3 sequence reads: CASSLGTGASHEQYF. In DNA, the CDR3 is TGTGCCAGCAGCTTAGGGACAGGGGCTTCGCACGAGCAGTACTTC.

V gene TRBV18 combines with J gene TRBJ2-1; 10 bases line up with TRBD2. Germline CDR1 reads KGHSH; CDR2 reads LQKENI. V lost 5 bases to trimming and J lost 1 base; unmatched junction nucleotides: 5. The CDR3 loop spans 16 amino acids. The CDR3 is CASSTLAGASYNEQFF. The CDR3 DNA is TGTGCCAGCTCAACCCTAGCGGGAGCGTCCTACAATGAGCAGTTCTTC.

This rearrangement joins TRBV5-4 to TRBJ2-1, with D maybe TRBD1 (5 bases). The CDR3 contains 15 residues. Germline assignment: CDR1 SGHNT and CDR2 YYREEE (reference sequence). V was trimmed by 4 bases and J by 6 bases, leaving 17 bases between them. CDR3 protein: CASSLLGVRSNEQFF. CDR3 nucleotide sequence: TGTGCCAGCAGCCTCCTAGGGGTCAGGTCCAATGAGCAGTTCTTC.

The J gene is TRBJ2-1, the V gene TRBV12-3 or TRBV12-4; D may be TRBD1 (5 bases). CDR3 length: 13 amino acids. V was clipped by 6 bases and J by 6 bases, with 12 bases between them. CDR3 coding DNA: TGTGCCAGCAGCACATATACAGGCAATGAGCAGTTCTTC. Translating it yields CASSTYTGNEQFF.

This clonotype was seen a single time. The chain is built from TRBV6-5 and TRBJ2-1; 8 bases match TRBD2. Per germline, CDR1 MNHEY and CDR2 SVGAGI. The CDR3 consists of 13 residues. Losses at the gene ends were 8 bases for V and 9 bases for J; bases not matched to a gene: 9. CDR3 loop: CASWGLGVGEQFF. As DNA, the CDR3 is TGTGCCAGCTGGGGACTAGGGGTGGGTGAGCAGTTCTTC.

The chain is built from TRBV30 and TRBJ2-5; TRBD1 aligns across 12 bases. The V gene's germline CDR1 is GTSNPN and CDR2 SVGIG (reference sequence). V lost 1 base, J lost 5 bases, and 5 bases stayed unmatched. This CDR3 region has 15 residues. This CDR3 reads CAWSEGQGAGETQYF. The CDR3 nucleotides read TGTGCCTGGAGTGAGGGACAGGGGGCCGGGGAGACCCAGTACTTC. The variable domain in full, completed from reference TRBV30 and TRBJ2-5, reads SQTIHQWPATLVQPVGSPLSLECTVEGTSNPNLYWYRQAAGRGLQLLFYSVGIGQISSEVPQNLSASRPQDRQFILSSKKLLLSDSGFYLCAWSEGQGAGETQYFGPGTRLLVL.

This rearrangement joins TRBV2 to TRBJ1-1; D is unclear. CDR1 SNHLY and CDR2 FYNNEI come from the germline V gene. There are 13 residues in the CDR3. V was cut by 6 bases and J by 6 bases, with 14 bases left in between. CDR3 bases: TGTGCCAGCAGCTCAGGTTTTAACCCTGAAGCTTTCTTT. Encoded protein: CASSSGFNPEAFF.

This rearrangement joins TRBV29-1 to TRBJ2-5, with 8 bases lining up with TRBD2. CDR1 and CDR2 from the germline V gene are SQVTM and ANQGSEA. The V gene end was trimmed by 6 bases and the J gene end by 2 bases; junction bases not matched to a gene: 5. The length of the CDR3 is 13 residues. The CDR3 region has the DNA TGCAGCGTAACGCGGGGGGATCAAGAGACCCAGTACTTC. Amino acids: CSVTRGDQETQYF.

The chain carries TRBV29-1 and TRBJ2-2; TRBD2 is a possible D gene (6 bases). Trimming shortened V by 5 bases and J by 0 bases, and 16 bases separated the two germline ends. The V gene's germline CDR1 is SQVTM and CDR2 ANQGSEA. This CDR3 spans 16 amino acids. The CDR3 coding sequence is TGCAGCGTTCCCGGGAGAGGGAGAACGAACACCGGGGAGCTGTTTTTT. Amino acids: CSVPGRGRTNTGELFF.

The rearrangement uses TRBV25-1 and TRBJ1-6; D is ambiguous. Germline CDR1 MGHDK, CDR2 SYGVNS. The V end lost 4 bases, the J end lost 10 bases, and 8 bases lay between the germline ends. The CDR3 totals 12 residues. CDR3 DNA sequence: TGTGCCAGCAGTGCGGGTTTGTCACCCCTCCACTTT. The encoded protein is CASSAGLSPLHF. The full variable domain, rest sourced from reference TRBV25-1 and TRBJ1-6, is EADIYQTPRYLVIGTGKKITLECSQTMGHDKMYWYQQDPGMELHLIHYSYGVNSTEKGDLSSESTVSRIRTEHFPLTLESARPSHTSQYLCASSAGLSPLHFGNGTRLTVT.

CDR3 protein: CASSLHPTNEKLFF. DNA of the CDR3: TGTGCCAGCAGCTTGCACCCAACTAATGAAAAACTGTTTTTT. The chain links TRBV7-2 to TRBJ1-4; no clear D gene. Deletions cut 3 bases from V and 0 bases from J, with 5 bases between. CDR3 length: 14 amino acids. Germline loops: CDR1 SGHTA, CDR2 FQGNSA.

This chain joins TRBV4-3 and TRBJ2-2; D not certain. Germline V lookup: CDR1 LGHNA, CDR2 YSLEER. The CDR3 runs to 18 residues. V was shortened by 0 bases and J by 5 bases, with 19 bases between the two germline ends. CDR3 sequence reads: CASSQELSQFIRTGELFF. The CDR3 region has the DNA TGCGCCAGCAGCCAAGAGTTATCGCAGTTTATTAGGACCGGGGAGCTGTTTTTT.

V usage is TRBV3-1 and J usage is TRBJ2-7; D is unresolved. Per the germline V gene, CDR1 is LGHDT and CDR2 is YNNKEL (reference sequence). Deletions cut 0 bases from V and 1 base from J, with 7 bases between. This CDR3 comprises 14 residues. The CDR3 protein is CASSQDLQSYEQYF. The CDR3 DNA reads as TGTGCCAGCAGCCAAGATCTACAATCCTACGAGCAGTACTTC.

This chain links TRBV19 with TRBJ1-1, with no clear D. V was shortened by 3 bases and J by 6 bases, with 8 bases between the two germline ends. The CDR3 is 12 residues long. Germline CDR1 reads LNHDA; CDR2 reads SQIVND (reference sequence). Here the CDR3 reads CASSIRASEAFF. The CDR3 DNA is TGTGCCAGTAGTATCCGGGCCTCTGAAGCTTTCTTT. Filled out from reference TRBV19 and TRBJ1-1, the complete variable domain reads DGGITQSPKYLFRKEGQNVTLSCEQNLNHDAMYWYRQDPGQGLRLIYYSQIVNDFQKGDIAEGYSVSREKKESFPLTVTSAQKNPTAFYLCASSIRASEAFFGQGTRLTVV.

This rearrangement joins TRBV19 to TRBJ2-7, with no clear D. This CDR3 spans 12 amino acids. Deletions cut 10 bases from V and 4 bases from J, with 14 bases between. Germline V lookup: CDR1 LNHDA, CDR2 SQIVND (reference sequence). DNA of the CDR3: TGTGCCACCAGCATAAGCCGATACGAGCAGTACTTC. Its protein is CATSISRYEQYF.